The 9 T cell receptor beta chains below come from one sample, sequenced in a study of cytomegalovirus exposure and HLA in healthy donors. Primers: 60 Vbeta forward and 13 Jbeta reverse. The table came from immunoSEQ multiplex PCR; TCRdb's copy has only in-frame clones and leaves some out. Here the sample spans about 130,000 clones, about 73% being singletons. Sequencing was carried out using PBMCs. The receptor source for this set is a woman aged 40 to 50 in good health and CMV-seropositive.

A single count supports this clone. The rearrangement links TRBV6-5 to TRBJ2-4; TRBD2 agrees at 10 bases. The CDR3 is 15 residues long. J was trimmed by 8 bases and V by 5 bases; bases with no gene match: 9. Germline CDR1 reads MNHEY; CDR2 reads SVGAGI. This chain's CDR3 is CASSVQREGPYIQYF. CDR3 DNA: TGTGCCAGCAGTGTCCAGCGGGAGGGCCCCTACATTCAGTACTTC.

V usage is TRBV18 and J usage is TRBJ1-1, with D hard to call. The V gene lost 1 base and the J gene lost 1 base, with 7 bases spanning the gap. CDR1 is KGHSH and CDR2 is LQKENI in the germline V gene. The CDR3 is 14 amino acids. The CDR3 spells CASSPLGRNTEAFF. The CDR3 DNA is TGTGCCAGCTCACCACTAGGGAGGAACACTGAAGCTTTCTTT.

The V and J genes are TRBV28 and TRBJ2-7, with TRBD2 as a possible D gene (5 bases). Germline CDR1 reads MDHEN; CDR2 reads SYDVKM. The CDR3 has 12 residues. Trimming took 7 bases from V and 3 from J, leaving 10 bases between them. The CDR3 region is CASTPRDYEQYF. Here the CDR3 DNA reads TGTGCCAGCACCCCACGGGACTACGAGCAGTACTTC.

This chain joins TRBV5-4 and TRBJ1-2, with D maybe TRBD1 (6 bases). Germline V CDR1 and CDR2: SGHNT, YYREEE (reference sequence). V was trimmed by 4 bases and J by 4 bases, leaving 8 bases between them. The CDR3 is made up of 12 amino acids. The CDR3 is CASSQDSYGYTF. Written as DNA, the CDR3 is TGTGCCAGCAGCCAGGACAGCTATGGCTACACCTTC.

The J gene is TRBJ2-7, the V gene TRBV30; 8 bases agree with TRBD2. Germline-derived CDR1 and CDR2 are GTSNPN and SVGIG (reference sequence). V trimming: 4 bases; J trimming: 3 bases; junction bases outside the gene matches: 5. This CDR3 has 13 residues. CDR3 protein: CAWTPGTSYEQYF. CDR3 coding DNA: TGTGCCTGGACCCCCGGGACTAGCTACGAGCAGTACTTC.

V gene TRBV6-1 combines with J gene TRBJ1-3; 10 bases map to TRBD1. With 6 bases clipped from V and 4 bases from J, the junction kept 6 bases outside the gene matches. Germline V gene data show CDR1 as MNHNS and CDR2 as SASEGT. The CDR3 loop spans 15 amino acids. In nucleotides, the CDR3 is TGTGCCAGCAGCGGAGGGACAGGGGAAGGAAACACCATATATTTT. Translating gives CASSGGTGEGNTIYF.

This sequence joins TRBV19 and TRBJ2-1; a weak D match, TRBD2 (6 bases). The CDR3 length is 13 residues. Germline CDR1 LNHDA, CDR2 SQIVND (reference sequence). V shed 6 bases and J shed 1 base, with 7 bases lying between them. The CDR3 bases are TGTGCCAGTAGACGGGGGTCCTACAATGAGCAGTTCTTC. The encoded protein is CASRRGSYNEQFF. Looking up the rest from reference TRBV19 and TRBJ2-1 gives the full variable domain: DGGITQSPKYLFRKEGQNVTLSCEQNLNHDAMYWYRQDPGQGLRLIYYSQIVNDFQKGDIAEGYSVSREKKESFPLTVTSAQKNPTAFYLCASRRGSYNEQFFGPGTRLTVL.

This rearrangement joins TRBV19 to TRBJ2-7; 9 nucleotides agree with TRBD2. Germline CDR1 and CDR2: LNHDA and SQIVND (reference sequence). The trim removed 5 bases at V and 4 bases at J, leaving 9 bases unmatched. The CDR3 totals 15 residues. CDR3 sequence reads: CASSPGASGVYEQYF. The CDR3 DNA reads TGTGCCAGTAGTCCAGGTGCTAGCGGGGTGTACGAGCAGTACTTC.

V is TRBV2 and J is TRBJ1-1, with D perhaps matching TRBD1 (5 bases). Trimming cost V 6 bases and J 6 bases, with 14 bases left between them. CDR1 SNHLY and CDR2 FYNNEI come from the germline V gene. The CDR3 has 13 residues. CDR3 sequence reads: CASRRNQGSEAFF. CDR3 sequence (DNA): TGTGCCAGCAGGCGAAATCAGGGCTCTGAAGCTTTCTTT.